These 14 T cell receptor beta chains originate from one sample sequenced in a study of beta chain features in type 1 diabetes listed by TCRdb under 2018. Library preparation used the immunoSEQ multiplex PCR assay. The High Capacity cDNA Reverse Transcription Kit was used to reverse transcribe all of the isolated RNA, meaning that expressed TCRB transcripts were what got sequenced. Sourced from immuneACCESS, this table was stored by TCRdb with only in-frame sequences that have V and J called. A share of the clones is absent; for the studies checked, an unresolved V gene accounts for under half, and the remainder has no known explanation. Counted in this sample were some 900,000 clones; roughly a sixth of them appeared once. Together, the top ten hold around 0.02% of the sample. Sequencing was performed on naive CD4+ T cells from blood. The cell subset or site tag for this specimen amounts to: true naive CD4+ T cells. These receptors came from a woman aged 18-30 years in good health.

The CDR3 loop reads CASSQGHANQPQHF. CDR3 DNA sequence: TGCGCCAGCAGCCAAGGACACGCGAATCAGCCCCAGCATTTT. V is TRBV4-3 and J is TRBJ1-5; no reliable D call. V lost 1 base and J lost 4, with 8 bases in between. Germline-derived CDR1 and CDR2 are LGHNA and YSLEER. The CDR3 has 14 residues.

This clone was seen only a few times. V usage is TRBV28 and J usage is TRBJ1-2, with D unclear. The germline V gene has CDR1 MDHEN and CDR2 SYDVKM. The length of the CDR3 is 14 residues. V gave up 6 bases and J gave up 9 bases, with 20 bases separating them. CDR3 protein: CASSISRPTTSYTF. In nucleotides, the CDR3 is TGTGCCAGCAGCATCAGTAGACCTACTACTAGCTACACCTTC.

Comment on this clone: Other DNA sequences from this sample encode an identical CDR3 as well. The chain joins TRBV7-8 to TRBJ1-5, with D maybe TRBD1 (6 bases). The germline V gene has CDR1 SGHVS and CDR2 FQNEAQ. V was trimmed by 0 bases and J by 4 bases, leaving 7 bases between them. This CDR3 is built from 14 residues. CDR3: CASSLAQGNQPQHF. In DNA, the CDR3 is TGTGCCAGCAGCTTAGCGCAGGGGAATCAGCCCCAGCATTTT.

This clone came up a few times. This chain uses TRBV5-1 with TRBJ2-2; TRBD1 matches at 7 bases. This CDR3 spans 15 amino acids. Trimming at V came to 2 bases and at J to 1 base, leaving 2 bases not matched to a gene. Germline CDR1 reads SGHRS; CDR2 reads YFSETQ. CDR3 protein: CASSLGQVNTGELFF. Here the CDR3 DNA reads TGCGCCAGCAGCTTAGGACAGGTGAACACCGGGGAGCTGTTTTTT.

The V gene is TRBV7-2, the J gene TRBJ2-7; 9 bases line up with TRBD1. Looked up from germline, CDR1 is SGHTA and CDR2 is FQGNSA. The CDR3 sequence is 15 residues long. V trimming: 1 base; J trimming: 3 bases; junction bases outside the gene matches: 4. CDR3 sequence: CASSLGGQGIYEQYF. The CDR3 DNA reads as TGTGCCAGCAGCTTAGGTGGACAGGGGATCTACGAGCAGTACTTC.

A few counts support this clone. CDR3: CASSVLDRRRYNEQFF. The CDR3, as DNA: TGTGCCAGCAGTGTCTTGGACCGAAGACGGTACAATGAGCAGTTCTTC. This chain connects TRBV2 to TRBJ2-1; no firm D call. Germline CDR1 SNHLY, CDR2 FYNNEI. This CDR3 is 16 amino acids long. The V and J ends lost 4 bases and 4 bases respectively, with 17 bases between them. Full variable domain (missing parts from reference TRBV2 and TRBJ2-1): EPEVTQTPSHQVTQMGQEVILRCVPISNHLYFYWYRQILGQKVEFLVSFYNNEISEKSEIFDDQFSVERPDGSNFTLKIRSTKLEDSAMYFCASSVLDRRRYNEQFFGPGTRLTVL.

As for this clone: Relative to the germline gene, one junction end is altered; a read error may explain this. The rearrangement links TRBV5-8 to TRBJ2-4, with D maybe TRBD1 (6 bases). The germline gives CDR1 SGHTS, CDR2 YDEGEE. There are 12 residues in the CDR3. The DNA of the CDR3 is TGTGCCAGCAGCTTTCGACAGGCGTTCGTCTCTTTC. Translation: CASSFRQAFVSF.

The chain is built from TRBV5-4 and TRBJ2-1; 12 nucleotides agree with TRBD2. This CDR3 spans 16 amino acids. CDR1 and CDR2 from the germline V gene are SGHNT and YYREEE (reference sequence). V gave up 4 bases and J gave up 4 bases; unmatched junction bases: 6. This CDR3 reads CASSGTSGWIYNEQFF. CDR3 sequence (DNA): TGTGCCAGCAGCGGGACTAGCGGGTGGATTTACAATGAGCAGTTCTTC.

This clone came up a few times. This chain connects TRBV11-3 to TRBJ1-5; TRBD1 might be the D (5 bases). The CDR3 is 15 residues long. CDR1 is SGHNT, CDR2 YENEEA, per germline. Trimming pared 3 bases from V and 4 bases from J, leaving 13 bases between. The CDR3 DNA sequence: TGTGCCAGCAGCTTCAGGGAAACCCTAAATCAGCCCCAGCATTTT. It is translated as CASSFRETLNQPQHF.

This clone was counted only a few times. CDR3 loop: CASSVDPSGDYEQYF. CDR3 coding DNA: TGTGCCAGCAGCGTAGACCCTAGCGGAGACTACGAGCAGTACTTC. J is TRBJ2-7 and V is TRBV9; the match to TRBD2 covers 7 bases. The CDR3 runs to 15 residues. V shed 0 bases, J shed 3 bases, and the junction held 6 bases outside the gene matches. Germline V gene data show CDR1 as SGDLS and CDR2 as YYNGEE.

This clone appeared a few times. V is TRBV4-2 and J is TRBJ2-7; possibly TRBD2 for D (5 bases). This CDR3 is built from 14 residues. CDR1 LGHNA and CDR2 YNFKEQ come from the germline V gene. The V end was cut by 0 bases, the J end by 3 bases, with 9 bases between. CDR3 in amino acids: CASSQDALVYEQYF. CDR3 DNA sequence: TGTGCCAGCAGCCAAGATGCACTAGTCTACGAGCAGTACTTC.

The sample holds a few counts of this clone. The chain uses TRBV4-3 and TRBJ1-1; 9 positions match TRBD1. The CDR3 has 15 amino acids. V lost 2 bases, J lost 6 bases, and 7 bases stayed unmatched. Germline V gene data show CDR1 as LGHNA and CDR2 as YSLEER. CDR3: CASSQPGQGSSEAFF. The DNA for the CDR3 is TGCGCCAGCAGCCAACCGGGACAGGGTAGTTCTGAAGCTTTCTTT.

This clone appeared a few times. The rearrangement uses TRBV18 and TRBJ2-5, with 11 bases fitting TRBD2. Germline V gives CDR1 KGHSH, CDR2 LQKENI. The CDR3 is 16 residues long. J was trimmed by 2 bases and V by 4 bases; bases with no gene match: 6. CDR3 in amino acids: CASSHGLAGDQETQYF. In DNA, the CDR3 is TGTGCCAGCTCACATGGACTAGCGGGTGATCAAGAGACCCAGTACTTC. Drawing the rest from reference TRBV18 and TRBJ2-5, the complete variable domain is NAGVMQNPRHLVRRRGQEARLRCSPMKGHSHVYWYRQLPEEGLKFMVYLQKENIIDESGMPKERFSAEFPKEGPSILRIQQVVRGDSAAYFCASSHGLAGDQETQYFGPGTRLLVL.

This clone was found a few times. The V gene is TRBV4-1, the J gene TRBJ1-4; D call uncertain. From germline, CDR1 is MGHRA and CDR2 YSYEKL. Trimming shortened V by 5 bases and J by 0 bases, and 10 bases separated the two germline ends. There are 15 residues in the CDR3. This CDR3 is CASSYPGTTNEKLFF. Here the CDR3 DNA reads TGCGCCAGCAGCTATCCGGGAACAACTAATGAAAAACTGTTTTTT.